The 27 T cell receptor delta chains listed next were all sequenced from one sample in a study of gamma-delta chains in newborns, infants, children (dated by TCRdb to the late 2010s). Sequencing took place on an Illumina MiSeq. Via CATT, TCRdb reprocessed the public reads, and rows with identical DNA were then joined. This sample comprises some 1,600 delta-chain clones, around 1.1% of them detected only once. The leading ten clones occupy around 41% of the sample. Sequencing used blood. The receptors here all came from a child who was a newborn, infant or young child, either healthy, febrile or measles-vaccinated (not recorded which).

This clone turned up a few times. TCRdb lists the protein of a much larger clone for this DNA, which differs at residue 12, so this is likely a read error; the protein given here is translated from the DNA itself. The CDR3 sequence is CACDTAGDSGSRDTRQMFF. The CDR3 nucleotides are TGTGCCTGTGACACCGCGGGGGATAGTGGGTCCCGGGACACCCGACAGATGTTTTTC. V gene TRDV2 combines with J gene TRDJ3; 8 nucleotides line up with TRDD3. J was trimmed by 5 bases and V by 0 bases; bases with no gene match: 11. CDR3 size: 19 residues. Germline CDR1 GEAIGNYY, CDR2 EKD.

This clone was recorded a few times. TCRdb lists the protein of a much larger clone for this DNA, which differs at residue 12, so this is likely a read error; the protein given here is translated from the DNA itself. At the DNA level, this CDR3 is encoded by other sequences in the same sample as well. The gene calls are TRDV3 and TRDJ1; D is possibly TRDD3 (6 bases). Germline V gene lookup returns CDR1 TVYSNPD and CDR2 GDNSRS (reference sequence). The CDR3 extends over 13 amino acids. The CDR3 loop reads CALASLLGLKLTF. The CDR3, as DNA: TGTGCCTTGGCAAGCTTACTGGGCCTGAAACTCACCTTT.

This clone was seen a handful of times. One base separates it from a far larger clone, so it is likely a read error. The sample contains more than one DNA sequence encoding this CDR3. The CDR3 sequence: CACDTWGTDKLIF. The CDR3 nucleotides are TGTGCCTGTGACACCTGGGGAACCGATAAACTCATCTTT. The chain combines TRDV2 with TRDJ1; perhaps TRDD3 as D (5 bases). CDR1 is GEAIGNYY, CDR2 EKD, per germline. There are 13 residues in the CDR3. The germline V and J ends were trimmed by 0 bases and 2 bases, with 6 bases remaining between them.

With respect to this clone: It is likely a read error: a sequence one base away is far more abundant. At the DNA level, this CDR3 is encoded by other sequences in the same sample as well. This chain links TRDV2 with TRDJ3, with a weak D call TRDD3 (5 bases). This CDR3 comprises 18 residues. Germline V gene data show CDR1 as GEAIGNYY and CDR2 as EKD. Here the CDR3 DNA reads TGTGCCTGTGACACCGTGATGGGGAGATCCTGGGACACCCGACAGATGTTCTTC. Translating it yields CACDTVMGRSWDTRQMFF.

This clone was detected only a few times. A far larger clone lies a single base away; this is likely a read error. This CDR3 is also generated by other DNA sequences in the sample. This rearrangement joins TRDV2 to TRDJ1; a weak D match, TRDD3 (6 bases). This CDR3 has 18 residues. The germline V gene has CDR1 GEAIGNYY and CDR2 EKD. The CDR3 DNA is TGTGCCTGTGACTCACTACGTCCGGTGGGGGCCGACACCGATAAGCTCATCTTT. It is translated as CACDSLRPVGADTDKLIF.

This clone was observed a handful of times. TCRdb's protein for this DNA is that of a much larger clone and differs from the translation at residue 17, likely a read error; the protein shown is the DNA translation. The CDR3 sequence: CACDTLLLGASSWDTRHMFF. CDR3 nucleotide sequence: TGTGCCTGTGACACCCTCTTACTGGGGGCTAGCTCCTGGGACACCCGACATATGTTTTTC. This chain connects TRDV2 to TRDJ3, with 8 nucleotides matching TRDD3. This CDR3 contains 20 residues. Germline lookup yields CDR1 GEAIGNYY and CDR2 EKD.

Remarks on this clone: With only one base between it and a far larger clone, this is likely a read error. The same CDR3 arises from other DNA sequences in this sample as well. V gene TRDV3 combines with J gene TRDJ1; possibly TRDD3 for D (6 bases). This CDR3 contains 13 residues. Germline loops: CDR1 TVYSNPD, CDR2 GDNSRS (reference sequence). The CDR3 nucleotides read TGTGCTTTGGCAAGCTTACTGGGCCTGAAACTCATCTTT. Its protein product is CALASLLGLKLIF.

In this sample, this clone turned up a few times. A far larger clone is only one base removed, so a read error is likely. This sample includes further DNA sequences coding for the same CDR3. The gene calls are TRDV2 and TRDJ1, with TRDD3 matching 11 bases. The CDR3 consists of 15 residues. Germline assignment: CDR1 GEAIGNYY and CDR2 EKD. CDR3 loop: CACDGLGDNTDKLIF. The CDR3 bases are TGCGCCTGTGATGGACTGGGGGATAACACCGATAAACTCATCTTT.

This clone was counted only a few times. The mismatch at residue 8 between this DNA's translation and the TCRdb protein of a much larger clone likely reflects a read error; the protein shown is translated from the DNA. V gene TRDV2 combines with J gene TRDJ2; D possibly corresponds to TRDD3 (5 bases). V shed 5 bases and J shed 6 bases, with 15 bases lying between them. The CDR3 loop spans 14 amino acids. Germline values: CDR1 GEAIGNYY, CDR2 EKD. The CDR3 region is CACGTPSWAAQLFF. CDR3 coding DNA: TGTGCCTGTGGCACTCCCTCCTGGGCAGCACAACTCTTCTTT.

This clone was seen more than once but under ten times. Translating this DNA gives a protein that differs at residue 6 from the TCRdb one, which belongs to a much larger clone; a read error is likely, and the protein shown is this translation. The chain is built from TRDV2 and TRDJ1, with 9 bases aligning to TRDD3. The CDR3 runs to 16 residues. Germline V gene lookup returns CDR1 GEAIGNYY and CDR2 EKD. V shed 0 bases, J shed 0 bases, and the junction held 4 bases outside the gene matches. CDR3 region: CACDTSLGDDTDKLIF. The CDR3 DNA reads as TGTGCCTGTGACACCTCACTGGGGGACGACACCGATAAACTCATCTTT.

This clone was counted only a few times. TCRdb's protein, taken from a much larger clone, differs from this DNA's translation at residue 10, likely owing to a read error; the protein displayed comes from the DNA. V usage is TRDV2 and J usage is TRDJ1; D is undetermined. Looked up from germline, CDR1 is GEAIGNYY and CDR2 is EKD. This CDR3 is 13 amino acids long. The CDR3 coding sequence is TGTGCCTGTGATCGATTAGGCTCCGATGAACTCATCTTT. Its protein product is CACDRLGSDELIF.

This clone showed up just a few times. The CDR3 sequence: CACVALGDTGPNTDKLIF. The CDR3 coding sequence is TGTGCCTGTGTCGCACTGGGGGATACAGGGCCAAACACCGATAAACTCATCTTT. The V and J genes are TRDV2 and TRDJ1, with 12 nucleotides matching TRDD3. The CDR3 sequence is 18 residues long. The junction had 12 bases not matched to a gene; V was cut back by 5 bases and J by 0 bases. The germline gives CDR1 GEAIGNYY, CDR2 EKD.

In this sample, this clone turned up a few times. A read error likely explains why the TCRdb protein, taken from a much larger clone, differs from this DNA's translation at residue 6; the protein shown is translated from the DNA. The chain uses TRDV2 and TRDJ1; D is unresolved. Germline V CDR1 and CDR2: GEAIGNYY, EKD. The V and J ends lost 3 bases and 0 bases respectively, with 16 bases between them. The CDR3 loop spans 16 amino acids. The CDR3 sequence: CACDQASRTDTDKLIF. CDR3 sequence (DNA): TGTGCCTGTGACCAAGCTAGCCGGACGGACACCGATAAACTCATCTTT.

This clone was counted only a few times. A read error is the likely source, as a far larger clone sits one nucleotide away. The same CDR3 is also encoded by other DNA sequences in this sample. The chain joins TRDV2 to TRDJ2; D remains ambiguous. This CDR3 spans 14 amino acids. In germline, CDR1 is GEAIGNYY, CDR2 EKD. The germline V and J ends were trimmed by 5 bases and 6 bases, with 15 bases remaining between them. The CDR3 sequence: CACGTPSRAAQLFF. CDR3 coding DNA: TGTGCCTGTGGCACTCCCTCCCGTGCAGCACAACTCTTCTTT.

This clone appeared a few times. The protein recorded in TCRdb matches a much larger clone and deviates from this DNA's translation at residue 5, suggesting a read error; the protein here is obtained by translating the DNA. The sample contains more than one DNA sequence encoding this CDR3. This chain joins TRDV2 and TRDJ1; TRDD3 agrees at 8 bases. Per germline, CDR1 GEAIGNYY and CDR2 EKD. CDR3 length: 16 amino acids. CDR3 in amino acids: CACDAVGGSDTDKLIF. The CDR3 DNA reads as TGCGCCTGTGACGCCGTTGGGGGATCGGACACCGATAAACTCATCTTT.

This clone turned up a few times. This DNA translates differently at residue 14 from the TCRdb protein, which is that of a much larger clone; a read error is likely, and the protein shown is the DNA's own translation. The gene calls are TRDV2 and TRDJ1; D gene uncertain. Germline values: CDR1 GEAIGNYY, CDR2 EKD. This CDR3 is built from 18 residues. The CDR3 region is CACDPVGSSEGNTGKLIF. The CDR3 bases are TGTGCCTGTGACCCCGTGGGCAGTTCGGAAGGGAACACCGGTAAACTCATCTTT.

Comments on this clone: Translating this DNA gives a protein that differs at residue 5 from the TCRdb one, which belongs to a much larger clone; a read error is likely, and the protein shown is this translation. V and J are TRDV2 and TRDJ1; 10 positions agree with TRDD3. This CDR3 has 17 residues. The germline CDR1 and CDR2 sequences are GEAIGNYY and EKD. The ends lost 3 bases at V and 0 bases at J; junction bases unmatched: 9. The CDR3 DNA is TGTGCCTGTGACGAACTGGGGGATCCGTCGTACACCGATAAACTCATCTTT. Amino acid sequence: CACDELGDPSYTDKLIF.

There are a few counts of this clone. The protein given by TCRdb reflects a much larger clone and differs at residue 10 from this DNA's translation, likely from a read error; the protein shown is the DNA's translation. V is TRDV2 and J is TRDJ1, with a weak D call TRDD3 (6 bases). This CDR3 is built from 17 residues. Germline-derived CDR1 and CDR2 are GEAIGNYY and EKD. Trimming left V 4 bases short and J 0 bases short, with 20 bases between. CDR3 loop: CACEGLGVKKDTDKLIF. The DNA of the CDR3 is TGTGCCTGTGAAGGATTGGGGGTAAAGAAGGACACCGATAAACTCATCTTT.

On this clone: TCRdb's protein for this DNA is that of a much larger clone and differs from the translation at residue 4, likely a read error; the protein shown is the DNA translation. This chain connects TRDV2 to TRDJ3; 10 nucleotides align to TRDD3. The germline gives CDR1 GEAIGNYY, CDR2 EKD. The CDR3 is made up of 18 amino acids. CDR3 protein: CACNTVGDTSWDTRQMFF. The CDR3 region has the DNA TGTGCCTGTAACACCGTGGGGGATACCTCCTGGGACACCCGACAGATGTTTTTC.

This clone appeared a few times. A read error likely explains this, since a far larger clone differs by one base. Other DNA sequences from this sample encode an identical CDR3 as well. The V and J genes are TRDV2 and TRDJ3; 8 nucleotides agree with TRDD3. The germline V gene encodes CDR1 GEAIGNYY and CDR2 EKD. V was clipped by 0 bases and J by 0 bases; unmatched bases: 6. The CDR3 consists of 19 residues. The CDR3 loop reads CACDTVLGDSSWDTRQMFF. The CDR3, as DNA: TGTGCCTGTGACACCGTGCTGGGGGACAGCTCCTGGGACACCCGACAGATGTTTTTC.

This clone has only a few counts. This DNA translates differently at residue 12 from the TCRdb protein, which is that of a much larger clone; a read error is likely, and the protein shown is the DNA's own translation. The rearrangement uses TRAV29/DV5 and TRDJ1; weak D call: TRDD3 (6 bases). The germline V gene encodes CDR1 NSMFDY and CDR2 ISSIKDK. The CDR3 contains 13 residues. CDR3 sequence: CAACGALRGKLTF. CDR3 in DNA: TGTGCAGCATGTGGGGCCCTTAGGGGGAAACTCACCTTT.

This clone was observed a few times. TCRdb records a much larger clone's protein for this DNA, with a difference at residue 4 that likely arises from a read error; the protein given is the translation of the DNA. The V call is TRDV2, the J call TRDJ1, with D possibly matching TRDD3 (5 bases). Germline V CDR1 and CDR2: GEAIGNYY, EKD. The CDR3 has 15 amino acids. The CDR3 reads CACNTLGPNTDKLIF. The CDR3 DNA reads as TGTGCCTGTAACACTCTGGGCCCGAACACCGATAAACTCATCTTT.

A word on this clone: A read error is the likely source, as a far larger clone sits one nucleotide away. Other DNA sequences in this specimen translate into the identical CDR3. The CDR3 loop is CACDTWGTDKLIF. The CDR3 DNA reads as TGTGCCTGTGACACCTGGGGGACCGATAAACTCATTTTT. The J gene is TRDJ1, the V gene TRDV2; 7 nucleotides agree with TRDD3. Germline V gene sequence: CDR1 GEAIGNYY, CDR2 EKD. The CDR3 is made up of 13 amino acids.

In its sample, this clone is medium-sized. A read error is the likely source, as a far larger clone sits one nucleotide away. This chain uses TRDV2 with TRDJ1; D call uncertain. Germline V CDR1 and CDR2: GEAIGNYY, EKD. V lost 5 bases, J lost 3 bases, and 12 bases lay in between. The length of the CDR3 is 13 residues. The DNA of the CDR3 is TGTGCCTGTGGTCGATTAGGCTCCGATAAACTCATCTTT. Translation gives CACGRLGSDKLIF.

In this sample, this clone turned up a few times. TCRdb has a much larger clone's protein, which differs at residue 11 from the translation of this DNA, likely because of a read error; what is shown is the protein translated from the DNA. This sequence joins TRDV3 and TRDJ1, with 13 bases fitting TRDD3. The germline gives CDR1 TVYSNPD, CDR2 GDNSRS (reference sequence). Trimming cost V 4 bases and J 0 bases; bases outside gene matches: 11. The CDR3 consists of 17 residues. In DNA form, the CDR3 reads TGTGCCTCCATATACTGGGGGATACGCTCGGACACCGATAAACTCATCTTT. Protein product: CASIYWGIRSDTDKLIF.

This clone is labeled medium-sized. TCRdb lists the protein of a much larger clone for this DNA, which differs at residue 7, so this is likely a read error; the protein given here is translated from the DNA itself. The chain recombines TRDV2 with TRDJ2; D is unclear. This CDR3 region has 14 residues. Per germline, CDR1 GEAIGNYY and CDR2 EKD. Trimming removed 5 bases at V and 6 bases at J, with 15 bases between. The CDR3 here is CACGTPPRAAQLFF. CDR3 sequence (DNA): TGTGCCTGTGGCACTCCCCCCCGGGCAGCACAACTCTTCTTT.

The table lists this clone with a few counts. TCRdb pairs this DNA with a much larger clone's protein that differs at residue 15, likely a read error; the protein shown was translated from the DNA. V gene TRDV2 combines with J gene TRDJ1; 7 bases are shared with TRDD3. The CDR3 is made up of 19 amino acids. V lost 0 bases, J lost 8 bases, and 23 bases stayed unmatched. Germline values: CDR1 GEAIGNYY, CDR2 EKD. The CDR3 sequence: CACDTVDWGSPRQEEKLIF. The CDR3 region has the DNA TGTGCCTGTGACACCGTCGACTGGGGAAGCCCAAGACAAGAGGAAAAACTCATCTTT.